Each of the 18 T cell receptor beta chains below was sequenced from the same sample in a study of blood T cell repertoires in COVID-19. Clones were sequenced by immunoSEQ multiplex PCR, and TCRdb holds only the in-frame ones, with some missing. The sample has over 250,000 clones; around 85% are singletons. Sequences were obtained from peripheral blood. The receptors shown here come from a human donor with COVID-19, enrolled during active disease. The donor label of this sample is uncertain.

This chain's CDR3 is CASSLFERDTDTQYF. CDR3 DNA sequence: TGTGCCAGCAGCTTGTTTGAGCGGGACACAGATACGCAGTATTTT. The rearrangement uses TRBV5-8 and TRBJ2-3; 7 bases align to TRBD2. The length of the CDR3 is 15 residues. V trimming: 1 base; J trimming: 2 bases; junction bases outside the gene matches: 4. Germline V gene lookup returns CDR1 SGHTS and CDR2 YDEGEE.

Only a few counts were recorded for this clone. This rearrangement joins TRBV5-4 to TRBJ2-5; the D gene is possibly TRBD1 (7 bases). The CDR3 length is 16 residues. Germline V CDR1 and CDR2: SGHNT, YYREEE (reference sequence). With 3 bases removed from V and 4 bases from J, the gap between germline ends came to 19 bases. The CDR3 reads CASSSSSGGRGETQYF. The CDR3 DNA sequence: TGTGCCAGCAGCTCCTCCTCAGGGGGGCGCGGAGAGACCCAGTACTTC.

The chain has TRBV18 and TRBJ2-7; 8 nucleotides match TRBD2. The CDR3 has 14 residues. J lost 2 bases, V lost 4 bases, and 4 bases had no gene match. Looked up from germline, CDR1 is KGHSH and CDR2 is LQKENI. CDR3 DNA: TGTGCCAGCTCACTTCGGCGGGAGGCCTACGAGCAGTACTTC. The encoded protein is CASSLRREAYEQYF. Based on the CDR3 plus reference TRBV18 and TRBJ2-7, the full variable domain is NAGVMQNPRHLVRRRGQEARLRCSPMKGHSHVYWYRQLPEEGLKFMVYLQKENIIDESGMPKERFSAEFPKEGPSILRIQQVVRGDSAAYFCASSLRREAYEQYFGPGTRLTVT.

V gene TRBV13 combines with J gene TRBJ2-2; D is perhaps TRBD2 (6 bases). Trimming removed 0 bases at V and 3 bases at J, with 11 bases between. Germline V gene sequence: CDR1 PRHDT, CDR2 FYEKMQ (reference sequence). CDR3 length: 16 residues. CDR3 sequence reads: CASSLGSSGYTGELFF. CDR3 coding DNA: TGTGCCAGCAGCTTAGGGAGTAGCGGTTACACCGGGGAGCTGTTTTTT. Full variable domain (remainder filled in from reference TRBV13 and TRBJ2-2): AAGVIQSPRHLIKEKRETATLKCYPIPRHDTVYWYQQGPGQDPQFLISFYEKMQSDKGSIPDRFSAQQFSDYHSELNMSSLELGDSALYFCASSLGSSGYTGELFFGEGSRLTVL.

The J gene is TRBJ2-3, the V gene TRBV5-8; D ambiguous. Germline V gene sequence: CDR1 SGHTS, CDR2 YDEGEE. Trimming cost V 0 bases and J 6 bases, with 5 bases left between them. The CDR3 runs to 12 residues. CDR3 region: CASSLVSDTQYF. The DNA of the CDR3 is TGTGCCAGCAGCTTGGTGTCGGATACGCAGTATTTT.

CDR3 nucleotide sequence: TGTGCCAGCCGAGCGGGGGCCTACGAGCAGTACTTC. It encodes CASRAGAYEQYF. V gene TRBV5-4 combines with J gene TRBJ2-7; 8 bases are shared with TRBD2. Germline values: CDR1 SGHNT, CDR2 YYREEE (reference sequence). The CDR3 extends over 12 amino acids. Losses at the gene ends were 7 bases for V and 2 bases for J; bases not matched to a gene: 2. The full variable domain, with the rest looked up from reference TRBV5-4 and TRBJ2-7, is ETGVTQSPTHLIKTRGQQVTLRCSSQSGHNTVSWYQQALGQGPQFIFQYYREEENGRGNFPPRFSGLQFPNYSSELNVNALELDDSALYLCASRAGAYEQYFGPGTRLTVT.

This rearrangement joins TRBV19 to TRBJ1-3; D not certain. V was pared by 4 bases and J by 6 bases, with 10 bases between. CDR1 is LNHDA, CDR2 SQIVND, per germline (reference sequence). The CDR3 length is 13 residues. The CDR3 nucleotides read TGTGCCAGTAGTAACAATGGGCAAAACACCATATATTTT. It translates to CASSNNGQNTIYF. Combining the CDR3 with reference TRBV19 and TRBJ1-3 gives the whole variable domain DGGITQSPKYLFRKEGQNVTLSCEQNLNHDAMYWYRQDPGQGLRLIYYSQIVNDFQKGDIAEGYSVSREKKESFPLTVTSAQKNPTAFYLCASSNNGQNTIYFGEGSWLTVV.

The chain couples TRBV28 to TRBJ2-2; TRBD1 agrees at 9 bases. With 7 bases clipped from V and 7 bases from J, the junction kept 7 bases outside the gene matches. This CDR3 comprises 14 residues. The germline CDR1 and CDR2 sequences are MDHEN and SYDVKM. The CDR3 nucleotides are TGTGCCAGCAAAAGGACAGGGGAGGTCGGGGAGCTGTTTTTT. Its translation: CASKRTGEVGELFF.

The rearrangement links TRBV9 to TRBJ2-1; 16 bases are shared with TRBD2. The CDR3 loop spans 17 amino acids. The germline gives CDR1 SGDLS, CDR2 YYNGEE. Trimming at V came to 7 bases and at J to 6 bases, leaving 10 bases not matched to a gene. CDR3 sequence: CASGTSGRALSGNEQFF. The CDR3 DNA is TGTGCCAGCGGGACTAGCGGGAGGGCCCTCTCGGGCAATGAGCAGTTCTTC.

This sequence joins TRBV30 and TRBJ1-3, with D unresolved. This CDR3 is built from 12 residues. Germline V gene lookup returns CDR1 GTSNPN and CDR2 SVGIG (reference sequence). The V gene lost 0 bases and the J gene lost 9 bases, with 9 bases spanning the gap. CDR3 loop: CAWSVSPVTIYF. CDR3 bases: TGTGCCTGGAGTGTATCCCCTGTCACCATATATTTT.

The chain has TRBV14 and TRBJ1-2; D is possibly TRBD1 (6 bases). Germline-derived CDR1 and CDR2 are SGHDN and FVKESK. V gave up 4 bases and J gave up 2 bases, with 8 bases separating them. The CDR3 loop spans 13 amino acids. In nucleotides, the CDR3 is TGTGCCAGCAGCCCGGACAGAAACTATGGCTACACCTTC. Protein sequence: CASSPDRNYGYTF.

J is TRBJ1-5 and V is TRBV6-2 or TRBV6-3; D perhaps matches TRBD1 (6 bases). This CDR3 is 15 amino acids long. The germline V gene encodes CDR1 MNHEY and CDR2 SVGEGT. V lost 2 bases to trimming and J lost 0 bases, with 8 bases between them. Here the CDR3 reads CASSYRGNSNQPQHF. In DNA form, the CDR3 reads TGTGCCAGCAGTTACAGGGGGAATAGCAATCAGCCCCAGCATTTT.

V usage is TRBV11-1 and J usage is TRBJ2-5; 7 positions match TRBD2. This CDR3 has 14 amino acids. Germline V gives CDR1 SGHAT, CDR2 FQDESV (reference sequence). The V gene end was trimmed by 6 bases and the J gene end by 2 bases; junction bases not matched to a gene: 6. The CDR3 DNA reads TGTGCCAGCAGTAGCGGGCCGATTCAAGAGACCCAGTACTTC. Translated, it gives CASSSGPIQETQYF. The full variable domain, completed using reference TRBV11-1 and TRBJ2-5, is EAEVAQSPRYKITEKSQAVAFWCDPISGHATLYWYRQILGQGPELLVQFQDESVVDDSQLPKDRFSAERLKGVDSTLKIQPAELGDSAMYLCASSSGPIQETQYFGPGTRLLVL.

The genes are TRBV27 and TRBJ2-1, with 10 bases fitting TRBD2. J gave up 3 bases and V 8 bases, and 10 bases lay outside the gene matches. This CDR3 comprises 16 residues. Germline assignment: CDR1 MNHEY and CDR2 SMNVEV (reference sequence). CDR3 residues: CASSTRASGSYNEQFF. CDR3 DNA sequence: TGTGCCAGCTCGACAAGGGCTAGCGGGAGCTACAATGAGCAGTTCTTC.

J is TRBJ2-2 and V is TRBV6-1; possible D gene TRBD1, 5 bases. The CDR3 loop spans 13 amino acids. Trimming took off 6 bases at V and 6 bases at J, with 11 bases between the two ends. From germline, CDR1 is MNHNS and CDR2 SASEGT. CDR3 in amino acids: CASRDQGPGELFF. The CDR3 coding sequence is TGTGCCAGCAGGGATCAGGGCCCCGGGGAGCTGTTTTTT.

The chain couples TRBV5-1 to TRBJ1-3, with unresolved D. CDR1 SGHRS and CDR2 YFSETQ come from the germline V gene. The CDR3 is made up of 19 amino acids. Trimming pared 4 bases from V and 0 bases from J, leaving 23 bases between. In DNA form, the CDR3 reads TGCGCCAGCAGCCCCAACGGGGTTGGCACCCTGAGCTCTGGAAACACCATATATTTT. As protein: CASSPNGVGTLSSGNTIYF.

The chain links TRBV2 to TRBJ2-3; TRBD1 matches at 8 bases. The J segment lost 0 bases and the V segment lost 5 bases, leaving 4 bases of the junction unmatched. This CDR3 is 15 amino acids long. The germline CDR1 and CDR2 sequences are SNHLY and FYNNEI. The CDR3 DNA follows: TGTGCCAGCAGTCCGGACAGGGATAGCACAGATACGCAGTATTTT. It specifies CASSPDRDSTDTQYF.

The CDR3 coding sequence is TGTGCCAGTAGTGGAGACTCCACTTTATACAATGAGCAGTTCTTC. Residues: CASSGDSTLYNEQFF. The J gene is TRBJ2-1, the V gene TRBV19; D unresolved. The CDR3 is 15 residues long. The V gene lost 5 bases and the J gene lost 4 bases, with 15 bases spanning the gap. Germline lookup yields CDR1 LNHDA and CDR2 SQIVND (reference sequence).